Shown below are 21 T cell receptor beta chains from a single sample sequenced in a study of T cells in women clearing cervical HPV infection. Profiling relied on immunoSEQ multiplex PCR, and the TCRdb table lists in-frame clones only, not all of them. This sample contains approximately 31,000 clones. Sequencing was done on a sample of blood buffy coat. These receptors came from a woman aged 18-70 years with a cervical HPV16 infection that either progressed to CIN3+ or cleared (not recorded which).

With respect to this clone: Read sequence stops 3 residues before the CDR3 end, and the germline J gene provides the missing end. The chain has TRBV20-1 and TRBJ2-3, with 8 bases lining up with TRBD2. The CDR3 contains 14 residues. The V and J ends lost 6 bases and 2 bases, in that order; junction bases with no gene match: 7. The germline CDR1 and CDR2 sequences are DFQATT and SNEGSKA (reference sequence). The CDR3 loop is CSARSGGNTDTQYF. CDR3 bases read: TGCAGTGCCAGAAGCGGGGGAAACACAGATACG.

Remarks on this clone: The DNA ends 3 residues before the CDR3 does, and the rest of the CDR3 is filled in from the germline J gene. The chain joins TRBV7-2 to TRBJ2-5, with D perhaps matching TRBD1 (6 bases). Deletions cut 5 bases from V and 5 bases from J, with 15 bases between. CDR3 size: 14 residues. Looked up from germline, CDR1 is SGHTA and CDR2 is FQGNSA. The CDR3 loop is CASSVDRGWETQYF. The DNA read from the CDR3 is TGTGCCAGCAGCGTGGACAGAGGGTGGGAGACC.

Regarding this clone: The read gets to within 3 residues of the CDR3 end, and the germline J gene fills in the rest. The chain has TRBV20-1 and TRBJ2-1; perhaps TRBD2 as D (5 bases). The germline CDR1 and CDR2 sequences are DFQATT and SNEGSKA (reference sequence). CDR3 length: 15 amino acids. Between the trimmed V and J ends, which lost 8 bases and 0 bases, there was a span of 17 bases. The sequenced part of the CDR3 DNA is TGCAGTACCGAGGGCAGCGGAGGCTCCTACAATGAG. It encodes CSTEGSGGSYNE. The full CDR3 reads CSTEGSGGSYNEQFF.

Of note for this clone: The read terminates 3 residues before the CDR3 end, so the remaining end is supplied by the germline J gene. This sequence joins TRBV7-9 and TRBJ2-5, with 9 bases fitting TRBD1. CDR3 length: 14 residues. Unmatched junction bases numbered 4, after V lost 5 bases and J lost 3 bases. The germline V gene has CDR1 SEHNR and CDR2 FQNEAQ (reference sequence). The sequenced CDR3 bases are TGTGCCAGCAGCCGGGACAGGGCGGAAGAGACC. It encodes CASSRDRAEET. The whole CDR3 protein is CASSRDRAEETQYF.

A remark on this clone: The read ends 3 residues early relative to the CDR3; the germline J gene fills the gap. This chain links TRBV10-3 with TRBJ2-7; 9 bases match TRBD1. After removal of 6 bases from V and 2 bases from J, the junction contained 5 bases not matched to a gene. This CDR3 region has 14 residues. The germline CDR1 and CDR2 sequences are ENHRY and SYGVKD. Partial CDR3 DNA: TGTGCCATCAGAAGGGACAGGGCAACCTACGAG. Its translation is CAIRRDRATYE. The whole CDR3 sequence is CAIRRDRATYEQYF.

Details on this clone: The read comes to an end 3 residues before the CDR3 does, leaving the germline J gene to fill in the end. V gene TRBV5-6 combines with J gene TRBJ2-5; possibly TRBD1 or TRBD2 for D (5 bases each). Trimming left V 4 bases short and J 5 bases short, with 12 bases between. The CDR3 sequence is 13 residues long. Germline-derived CDR1 and CDR2 are SGHDT and YYEEEE. The CDR3 loop is CASSQDRGETQYF. Incomplete CDR3 DNA: TGTGCCAGCAGCCAAGACAGAGGGGAGACC.

Incomplete CDR3 DNA: TGTGCCAGCAACGAAGCCCAGGGTTCACCC. It specifies CASNEAQGSP. The whole CDR3 protein reads CASNEAQGSPLHF. The gene calls are TRBV7-9 and TRBJ1-6; a weak D match, TRBD1 (5 bases). Read coverage stops 3 residues before the CDR3 terminus; the germline J gene supplies the remainder. Germline values: CDR1 SEHNR, CDR2 FQNEAQ (reference sequence). Trimming left V 7 bases short and J 9 bases short, with 13 bases between. The CDR3 sequence is 13 residues long. Together with reference TRBV7-9 and TRBJ1-6, the CDR3 gives the full variable domain: DTGVSQNPRHKITKRGQNVTFRCDPISEHNRLYWYRQTLGQGPEFLTYFQNEAQLEKSRLLSDRFSAERPKGSFSTLEIQRTEQGDSAMYLCASNEAQGSPLHFGNGTRLTVT.

Remarks on this clone: The observed sequence ends 3 residues before the CDR3 terminus, with the missing tail filled in from the germline J gene. V gene TRBV20-1 combines with J gene TRBJ2-2, with TRBD2 matching over 13 bases. The CDR3 contains 16 residues. Trimming cost V 7 bases and J 4 bases; bases outside gene matches: 9. CDR1 is DFQATT and CDR2 is SNEGSKA in the germline V gene (reference sequence). The sequenced CDR3 bases are TGCAGTGTTCGGACTAGCGGGAGTTCTGGCACCGGGGAG. This translates into CSVRTSGSSGTGE. The entire CDR3 is CSVRTSGSSGTGELFF.

Remarks on this clone: The observed sequence ends 3 residues before the CDR3 terminus, with the missing tail filled in from the germline J gene. The V call is TRBV20-1, the J call TRBJ1-6, with TRBD1 matching over 10 bases. This CDR3 spans 14 amino acids. V shed 7 bases, J shed 8 bases, and the junction held 8 bases outside the gene matches. CDR1 is DFQATT, CDR2 SNEGSKA, per germline (reference sequence). Incomplete CDR3 DNA: TGCAGTGTTGAACCCGGGACAGGGGATTCACCC. Its protein is CSVEPGTGDSP. The CDR3 as a whole reads CSVEPGTGDSPLHF.

The DNA read from the CDR3 is TGTGCCATCAGACTCACAGATACG. Translating gives CAIRLTDT. The entire CDR3 sequence reads CAIRLTDTQYF. The chain joins TRBV10-3 to TRBJ2-3; unclear D gene. With the read ending 3 residues before the CDR3 end, the germline J gene is used to fill in that end. Germline V gene data show CDR1 as ENHRY and CDR2 as SYGVKD. V shed 6 bases and J shed 2 bases, with 3 bases lying between them. This CDR3 is 11 amino acids long.

A note on this clone: Read sequence stops 3 residues before the CDR3 end, and the germline J gene provides the missing end. The rearrangement uses TRBV30 and TRBJ2-1; D is possibly TRBD1 or TRBD2 (6 bases each). The V end lost 3 bases, the J end lost 9 bases, and 21 bases lay between the germline ends. The CDR3 extends over 15 amino acids. Germline loops: CDR1 GTSNPN, CDR2 SVGIG (reference sequence). The CDR3 is CAWSVRGRGGSEQFF. CDR3 bases read: TGTGCCTGGAGCGTGAGGGGCAGGGGAGGATCTGAG.

Concerning this clone itself: The sequence runs out 3 residues before the end of the CDR3; the remainder is reconstructed from the germline J gene. The V call is TRBV20-1, the J call TRBJ2-1, with D possibly TRBD2 on 6 matching bases. This CDR3 spans 16 amino acids. V lost 3 bases, J lost 3 bases, and 18 bases lay in between. Per the germline V gene, CDR1 is DFQATT and CDR2 is SNEGSKA (reference sequence). CDR3 DNA (partial): TGCAGTGCTAGGTCGGGACTCGCTCAAAACTACAATGAG. Encoded protein: CSARSGLAQNYNE. The whole CDR3 sequence is CSARSGLAQNYNEQFF.

For this clone: The CDR3 end falls 3 residues outside the read, so it is completed with the germline J gene. This chain uses TRBV12-3 or TRBV12-4 with TRBJ2-1; 11 bases match TRBD2. The CDR3 length is 15 residues. The ends lost 5 bases at V and 7 bases at J; junction bases unmatched: 7. CDR3 bases read: TGTGCCAGCAGTACTCTAGCGGGGGGCGGGAATGAG. This sequence encodes CASSTLAGGGNE. The whole CDR3 reads CASSTLAGGGNEQFF.

Comments on this clone: Relative to the germline gene, one junction end is altered; a read error may explain this. The read is 3 residues too short to cover the CDR3 end, so that end is filled in from the germline J gene. The rearrangement joins TRBV4-2 to TRBJ1-2; unclear D gene. The CDR3 is made up of 16 amino acids. CDR1 and CDR2 from the germline V gene are LGHNA and YNFKEQ. CDR3 protein: CASSQDLGSGSYGYTF. The sequenced CDR3 bases are TGCGCCAGCAGCCAAGATTTGGGCAGCGGGTCCTATGGC.

With regard to this clone: The read ends 3 residues early relative to the CDR3; the germline J gene fills the gap. The rearrangement uses TRBV20-1 and TRBJ1-1; 9 bases are a match to TRBD1. V shed 2 bases and J 3 bases; nucleotides not matched to a gene: 4. Germline CDR1 is DFQATT and CDR2 is SNEGSKA (reference sequence). The CDR3 extends over 14 amino acids. The sequenced part of the CDR3 DNA is TGCAGTGCTAGAACGACAGGGGGATACACTGAA. It yields the protein CSARTTGGYTE. The whole CDR3 protein is CSARTTGGYTEAFF.

As concerns this clone: The read stops 3 residues short of the end of the CDR3; the missing end is completed from the germline J gene. The genes are TRBV13 and TRBJ1-5, with 8 nucleotides matching TRBD1. This CDR3 has 14 amino acids. V lost 5 bases to trimming and J lost 7 bases; unmatched junction nucleotides: 7. Germline assignment: CDR1 PRHDT and CDR2 FYEKMQ (reference sequence). CDR3 DNA, as far as it was read: TGTGCCAGCAGCATACAGGGGGGAGGGCAGCCC. It yields the protein CASSIQGGGQP. The entire CDR3 reads CASSIQGGGQPQHF.

Worth noting for this clone: The read comes to an end 3 residues before the CDR3 does, leaving the germline J gene to fill in the end. The gene calls are TRBV11-2 and TRBJ2-7, with D maybe TRBD2 (5 bases). Germline V gene data show CDR1 as SGHAT and CDR2 as FQNNGV. The CDR3 is 15 residues long. V was clipped by 2 bases and J by 0 bases, with 11 bases between them. The covered CDR3 bases are TGTGCCAGCAGCTTACAAGGCGGGTTCTCCTACGAG. This encodes CASSLQGGFSYE. The CDR3 in its entirety is CASSLQGGFSYEQYF. The full variable domain, with the rest looked up from reference TRBV11-2 and TRBJ2-7, is EAGVAQSPRYKIIEKRQSVAFWCNPISGHATLYWYQQILGQGPKLLIQFQNNGVVDDSQLPKDRFSAERLKGVDSTLKIQPAKLEDSAVYLCASSLQGGFSYEQYFGPGTRLTVT.

With regard to this clone: The CDR3 goes on 3 residues after the read ends, and that part is filled in from the germline J gene. The V gene is TRBV12-3 or TRBV12-4, the J gene TRBJ2-3, with D unclear. With 5 bases removed from V and 0 bases from J, the gap between germline ends came to 15 bases. The CDR3 totals 16 residues. CDR3 amino acids: CASSLYSSTSTDTQYF. Incomplete CDR3 DNA: TGTGCCAGCAGTCTTTACAGCAGTACTAGCACAGATACG.

Of note for this clone: The CDR3 extends 3 residues past the end of the read, so its final part is completed from the germline J gene. The V and J genes are TRBV7-9 and TRBJ1-4; D gene uncertain. Between the trimmed V and J ends, which lost 6 bases and 5 bases, there was a span of 10 bases. Germline lookup yields CDR1 SEHNR and CDR2 FQNEAQ (reference sequence). This CDR3 contains 13 residues. The CDR3 sequence: CASSRAGNEKLFF. The covered CDR3 bases are TGTGCCAGCAGTCGGGCGGGGAATGAAAAA.

On this clone: The read ends 3 residues early relative to the CDR3; the germline J gene fills the gap. The chain links TRBV7-6 to TRBJ1-1; D unclear. There are 13 residues in the CDR3. Trimming removed 5 bases from V and 1 base from J, with 8 bases in between. Per the germline V gene, CDR1 is SGHVS and CDR2 is FNYEAQ. CDR3: CASSRQGNTEAFF. Partial CDR3 DNA: TGTGCCAGCAGCCGACAAGGGAACACTGAA.

Concerning this clone: The CDR3 goes on 3 residues after the read ends, and that part is filled in from the germline J gene. The chain has TRBV6-2 or TRBV6-3 and TRBJ2-2; D not certain. V was shortened by 5 bases and J by 1 base, with 5 bases between the two germline ends. The CDR3 has 13 amino acids. Germline CDR1 is MNHEY and CDR2 is SVGEGT. CDR3 DNA (partial): TGTGCCAGCAGTCACAGGAACACCGGGGAG. Protein: CASSHRNTGE. The whole CDR3 protein is CASSHRNTGELFF.